A single sample gave rise to the 14 T cell receptor beta chains below, sequenced in a study of T cells in lung cancer brain metastases. Only in-frame clones appear in the TCRdb table, and some are missing; sequencing was by immunoSEQ multiplex PCR. The sample lists over 1,500 clones, around 84% occurring once. The sample taken for sequencing was tumor tissue from the primary lung tumor. These receptors originate from a man between 65 and 80 years old with non-small cell lung cancer.

CDR3 loop: CASSEGLAGGHNEQFF. Here the CDR3 DNA reads TGCGCCAGCAGCGAGGGACTAGCGGGAGGACACAATGAGCAGTTCTTC. The genes are TRBV5-1 and TRBJ2-1; 15 bases are a match to TRBD2. The CDR3 length is 16 residues. Germline V lookup: CDR1 SGHRS, CDR2 YFSETQ. The J segment lost 5 bases and the V segment lost 4 bases, leaving 4 bases of the junction unmatched.

The chain links TRBV27 to TRBJ2-6; D not certain. Germline V CDR1 and CDR2: MNHEY, SMNVEV (reference sequence). V dropped 5 bases and J dropped 3 bases, with 2 bases sitting between them. The CDR3 consists of 12 residues. CDR3 sequence: CASSGGANVLTF. Here the CDR3 DNA reads TGTGCCAGCAGTGGTGGGGCCAACGTCCTGACTTTC.

The genes are TRBV5-1 and TRBJ1-1, with 8 bases fitting TRBD1. The germline CDR1 and CDR2 sequences are SGHRS and YFSETQ. V lost 4 bases and J lost 1; bases outside the gene matches: 9. This CDR3 is built from 16 residues. The CDR3 DNA reads as TGCGCCAGCAGCCCAGGACGGACAGGGTGGAACACTGAAGCTTTCTTT. It codes for CASSPGRTGWNTEAFF. The full variable domain, completed using reference TRBV5-1 and TRBJ1-1, is KAGVTQTPRYLIKTRGQQVTLSCSPISGHRSVSWYQQTPGQGLQFLFEYFSETQRNKGNFPGRFSGRQFSNSRSEMNVSTLELGDSALYLCASSPGRTGWNTEAFFGQGTRLTVV.

This chain uses TRBV7-9 with TRBJ2-2; D remains unclear. CDR3 length equals 14 residues. Trimming took off 2 bases at V and 7 bases at J, with 11 bases between the two ends. Germline CDR1 SEHNR, CDR2 FQNEAQ (reference sequence). The CDR3 nucleotides read TGTGCCAGCAGCTTAAGGTCGGGCGGCGGGGAGCTGTTTTTT. Translation: CASSLRSGGGELFF.

The CDR3 here is CASSLWALGRENTEAFF. The CDR3 DNA reads TGTGCCAGCAGTTTATGGGCCTTGGGGAGGGAGAACACTGAAGCTTTCTTT. The chain is built from TRBV28 and TRBJ1-1; D call uncertain. Trimming removed 0 bases from V and 1 base from J, with 15 bases in between. The CDR3 has 17 residues. Germline CDR1 MDHEN, CDR2 SYDVKM.

There are a few counts of this clone. V gene TRBV29-1 combines with J gene TRBJ2-3; 13 nucleotides agree with TRBD2. From germline, CDR1 is SQVTM and CDR2 ANQGSEA. V was pared by 7 bases and J by 6 bases, with 16 bases of the junction left unmatched. The CDR3 runs to 17 residues. CDR3 DNA: TGCAGCGGAACGGGACTAGCGGGATCAATTGGGACGGATACGCAGTATTTT. Protein: CSGTGLAGSIGTDTQYF.

This clone was recorded a few times. V gene TRBV7-9 combines with J gene TRBJ2-5; D ambiguous. This CDR3 has 14 residues. Germline assignment: CDR1 SEHNR and CDR2 FQNEAQ (reference sequence). V dropped 2 bases and J dropped 5 bases, with 12 bases sitting between them. DNA for the CDR3: TGTGCCAGCAGCTTATCGGTGGTGGGGGAGACCCAGTACTTC. Translating gives CASSLSVVGETQYF.

This rearrangement joins TRBV6-5 to TRBJ1-5, with unresolved D. There are 13 residues in the CDR3. Germline values: CDR1 MNHEY, CDR2 SVGAGI. The V gene lost 5 bases and the J gene lost 5 bases, with 10 bases spanning the gap. CDR3 coding DNA: TGTGCCAGCAGTGAAGAGGTCGATCAGCCCCAGCATTTT. Translated: CASSEEVDQPQHF.

This chain links TRBV15 with TRBJ2-5, with no clear D. V was clipped by 1 base and J by 2 bases, with 8 bases between them. CDR1 is LNHNV and CDR2 is YYDKDF in the germline V gene (reference sequence). The CDR3 length is 14 residues. In DNA form, the CDR3 reads TGTGCCACCAGCAGAGGACCGCTACAAGAGACCCAGTACTTC. It yields the protein CATSRGPLQETQYF.

The J gene is TRBJ1-4, the V gene TRBV5-1; possible D gene TRBD1, 5 bases. Germline CDR1 SGHRS, CDR2 YFSETQ. The CDR3 has 14 residues. V shed 4 bases and J shed 0 bases, with 7 bases lying between them. The CDR3 sequence: CASSLGATNEKLFF. In DNA form, the CDR3 reads TGCGCCAGCAGCCTGGGGGCAACTAATGAAAAACTGTTTTTT.

The chain carries TRBV11-2 and TRBJ1-2; the D gene is possibly TRBD1 (5 bases). CDR1 and CDR2 (germline): SGHAT, FQNNGV. There are 14 residues in the CDR3. V lost 5 bases, J lost 7 bases, and 17 bases lay in between. The chain's CDR3 is CASSPSRVGAGYTF. The CDR3 region has the DNA TGTGCCAGCAGCCCGTCCAGGGTCGGGGCTGGCTACACCTTC.

This chain links TRBV11-3 with TRBJ2-7; D ambiguous. CDR1 is SGHNT, CDR2 YENEEA, per germline. Deletions cut 0 bases from V and 2 bases from J, with 11 bases between. The length of the CDR3 is 15 residues. CDR3 amino acids: CASSLDWGITYEQYF. The DNA for the CDR3 is TGTGCCAGCAGCTTAGATTGGGGTATCACCTACGAGCAGTACTTC.

The chain uses TRBV6-5 and TRBJ2-7, with a weak D call TRBD1 (6 bases). This CDR3 has 14 residues. Looked up from germline, CDR1 is MNHEY and CDR2 is SVGAGI. V was shortened by 6 bases and J by 0 bases, with 12 bases between the two germline ends. The CDR3 nucleotides read TGTGCCAGCAGCTGGGGGCGGATCTCCTACGAGCAGTACTTC. It translates to CASSWGRISYEQYF.

This clone was seen a few times. The J gene is TRBJ2-5, the V gene TRBV7-2, with D perhaps assigned TRBD1 or TRBD2 (6 bases each). The CDR3 is 14 residues long. Trimming left V 4 bases short and J 5 bases short, with 14 bases between. Germline CDR1 reads SGHTA; CDR2 reads FQGNSA. The CDR3 region is CASSSQGGGETQYF. The DNA for the CDR3 is TGTGCCAGCAGCTCACAGGGAGGAGGGGAGACCCAGTACTTC.